The rows below give T cell receptor beta chains drawn from one sample of a study of T cell responses to AZD1222 COVID-19 vaccine. This table comes from immunoSEQ multiplex PCR, and its TCRdb copy is limited to in-frame clones, with some not included. Found here are about 120,000 clones, about nine tenths of them singletons; the top ten hold more than 13%. This specimen was peripheral blood, taken on day 0 of AZD1222 vaccination. All receptors come from an adult in good health. Both conserved end residues are part of each CDR3. The order of the fields is J gene, clone size, V gene, CDR3 protein. Size is stated for part of the rows, as once, few or many counts, or as a class when the clone is expanded.

J: TRBJ2-5
size: .
V: TRBV24-1
CDR3: CATSGGGLETQYF

J: TRBJ2-1
size: once
V: TRBV11-2
CDR3: CASSPLRQGQMYNEQFF

J: TRBJ1-2
size: .
V: TRBV9
CDR3: CASTSQSSNYGYTF

J: TRBJ1-5
size: once
V: TRBV30
CDR3: CALDRGSNQPQHF

J: TRBJ2-1
size: .
V: TRBV5-8
CDR3: CASSLVGTSRYNEQFF

J: TRBJ1-2
size: few
V: TRBV9
CDR3: CASSHRPTRTGGGLGYTF

J: TRBJ1-2
size: .
V: TRBV28
CDR3: CASSPGTGSEYGYTF

J: TRBJ1-1
size: .
V: TRBV19
CDR3: CASRRGTEAFF

J: TRBJ2-1
size: .
V: TRBV5-1
CDR3: CASSAGSYNEQFF

J: TRBJ1-3
size: .
V: TRBV5-1
CDR3: CASSYSSSGNTIYF

J: TRBJ1-2
size: once
V: TRBV18
CDR3: CASSPPRISYGYTF

J: TRBJ1-6
size: .
V: TRBV6-1
CDR3: CASSEIQGSRSNSPLHF

J: TRBJ2-2
size: .
V: TRBV2
CDR3: CASSVWDYGSGELFF

J: TRBJ1-2
size: .
V: TRBV5-8
CDR3: CASSQDRVRGGYTF

J: TRBJ1-4
size: .
V: TRBV27
CDR3: CASSLSSQGTNEKLFF

J: TRBJ2-1
size: once
V: TRBV9
CDR3: CASSVVGSGYNEQFF

J: TRBJ1-3
size: .
V: TRBV6-7
CDR3: CASSRQGPTGNTIYF

J: TRBJ2-3
size: once
V: TRBV5-5
CDR3: CASSFFSGKDTDTQYF

J: TRBJ2-4
size: .
V: TRBV30
CDR3: CAWSQGGLAGNIQYF

J: TRBJ2-4
size: few
V: TRBV18
CDR3: CASSPPESGQTKNIQYF

J: TRBJ2-6
size: .
V: TRBV6-2/TRBV6-3
CDR3: CASSAGDRYSGANVLTF

J: TRBJ2-7
size: .
V: TRBV6-2/TRBV6-3
CDR3: CASSSDRGPYEQYF

J: TRBJ2-7
size: .
V: TRBV7-2
CDR3: CASSKAGTGVYEQYF

J: TRBJ1-1
size: .
V: TRBV19
CDR3: CASSIRGQGNTEAFF

J: TRBJ1-1
size: .
V: TRBV28
CDR3: CASRTRSSMNTEAFF

J: TRBJ1-2
size: .
V: TRBV11-2
CDR3: CASSLFTGSISNYGYTF

J: TRBJ2-2
size: .
V: TRBV2
CDR3: CASRPLGQNTGELFF

J: TRBJ1-5
size: few
V: TRBV6-1
CDR3: CASSVVAGLLYSNQPQHF

J: TRBJ2-7
size: .
V: TRBV10-2
CDR3: CASSHPTVTYEQYF

J: TRBJ1-1
size: .
V: TRBV5-5
CDR3: CASSWTGDTEAFF

J: TRBJ2-3
size: .
V: TRBV5-1
CDR3: CASSLGPSVEADTQYF

J: TRBJ1-4
size: .
V: TRBV9
CDR3: CASSAGAGSNEKLFF

J: TRBJ2-2
size: .
V: TRBV6-4
CDR3: CASSDSRDGPNTGELFF

J: TRBJ1-2
size: .
V: TRBV29-1
CDR3: CSVETGTSYGYTF

J: TRBJ2-7
size: .
V: TRBV5-6
CDR3: CASSEDASSYEQYF

J: TRBJ1-1
size: .
V: TRBV6-5
CDR3: CASSGTPIGDTEAFF

J: TRBJ2-3
size: .
V: TRBV3-1/TRBV3-2
CDR3: CASSHGLVGLTDTQYF

J: TRBJ2-1
size: .
V: TRBV4-1
CDR3: CASSQVYMRESSYNEQFF

J: TRBJ1-2
size: once
V: TRBV7-2
CDR3: CASSRTGTESYGYTF

J: TRBJ1-1
size: .
V: TRBV4-3
CDR3: CASSQDRGRAKRAFF

J: TRBJ1-5
size: .
V: TRBV4-3
CDR3: CASSQVIQALGSNQPQHF

J: TRBJ2-1
size: .
V: TRBV5-6
CDR3: CASSSDQSSYNEQFF

J: TRBJ1-4
size: .
V: TRBV4-3
CDR3: CASSQVLGNNEKLFF

J: TRBJ1-2
size: .
V: TRBV27
CDR3: CASSLGRGGYGYTF

J: TRBJ2-7
size: .
V: TRBV27
CDR3: CASSLGRTYEQYF

J: TRBJ1-4
size: .
V: TRBV11-2
CDR3: CASSLDTIDSEGNEKLFF

J: TRBJ1-5
size: .
V: TRBV10-3
CDR3: CAISEEGQGLGQPQHF

J: TRBJ1-2
size: .
V: TRBV9
CDR3: CASSVESPDRASGYTF

J: TRBJ1-3
size: .
V: TRBV6-5
CDR3: CASSPPGGSGNTIYF

J: TRBJ1-1
size: .
V: TRBV7-8
CDR3: CASSLGRTEAFF

J: TRBJ2-5
size: .
V: TRBV6-4
CDR3: CASSATYLSRDSPQYF

J: TRBJ1-6
size: .
V: TRBV10-1
CDR3: CASNGEWGSPLHF